These 26 T cell receptor beta chains share one sample of origin, sequenced in a study of shared T cell receptors in the human thymus. Assay: immunoSEQ multiplex PCR; the TCRdb copy retains only in-frame clones and omits some. The data show hundreds of thousands of clones, roughly 94% seen once. Sequences were obtained from thymocytes. These TCRs come from a human donor.

This sequence joins TRBV4-1 and TRBJ2-2, with TRBD1 matching 7 bases. V lost 1 base, J lost 1 base, and 3 bases stayed unmatched. The CDR3 is 16 residues long. Germline lookup yields CDR1 MGHRA and CDR2 YSYEKL. The CDR3: CASSQVQGENTGELFF. The DNA of the CDR3 is TGCGCCAGCAGCCAAGTCCAGGGGGAGAACACCGGGGAGCTGTTTTTT.

This clone was recorded only once. The chain is built from TRBV27 and TRBJ2-3, with 9 bases that match TRBD2. Germline-derived CDR1 and CDR2 are MNHEY and SMNVEV (reference sequence). J gave up 0 bases and V 6 bases, and 7 bases lay outside the gene matches. This CDR3 comprises 16 residues. The CDR3 loop reads CASRCGRDPSTDTQYF. CDR3 in DNA: TGTGCCAGCAGGTGCGGGAGGGACCCCAGCACAGATACGCAGTATTTT.

Written as DNA, the CDR3 is TGTGCCAGCAGACCTTGGGACAGGGGCAATCAGCCCCAGCATTTT. Amino acid sequence: CASRPWDRGNQPQHF. This chain joins TRBV6-5 and TRBJ1-5; 9 nucleotides align to TRBD1. Germline lookup yields CDR1 MNHEY and CDR2 SVGAGI. The CDR3 totals 15 residues. V shed 6 bases, J shed 2 bases, and the junction held 5 bases outside the gene matches.

The rearrangement uses TRBV4-3 and TRBJ2-1; 11 bases are shared with TRBD2. Germline V gene sequence: CDR1 LGHNA, CDR2 YSLEER. Trimming at V came to 4 bases and at J to 0 bases, leaving 11 bases not matched to a gene. The CDR3 contains 19 residues. CDR3 protein: CASSPNSGRAGDSYNEQFF. CDR3 DNA sequence: TGCGCCAGCAGCCCTAATAGCGGGAGGGCCGGCGACTCCTACAATGAGCAGTTCTTC.

This chain uses TRBV28 with TRBJ1-1; D is perhaps TRBD1 (6 bases). Germline V gene lookup returns CDR1 MDHEN and CDR2 SYDVKM. The CDR3 contains 18 residues. The V and J ends lost 5 bases and 4 bases respectively, with 26 bases between them. CDR3 in DNA: TGTGCCAGCAGTCCCAAACCCTGGGAGGGGGTTGGGGGCACTGAAGCTTTCTTT. This sequence encodes CASSPKPWEGVGGTEAFF.

The V gene is TRBV6-5, the J gene TRBJ2-7; 8 bases map to TRBD1. CDR3 size: 14 residues. J was trimmed by 2 bases and V by 5 bases; bases with no gene match: 5. CDR1 and CDR2 from the germline V gene are MNHEY and SVGAGI. CDR3 coding DNA: TGTGCCAGCAGTATCCGGGACAGGCCCTACGAGCAGTACTTC. It is translated as CASSIRDRPYEQYF.

The V call is TRBV5-4, the J call TRBJ2-4; 15 nucleotides line up with TRBD2. Per germline, CDR1 SGHNT and CDR2 YYREEE (reference sequence). V trimming: 4 bases; J trimming: 3 bases; junction bases outside the gene matches: 2. CDR3 length: 16 amino acids. The CDR3 sequence: CASSLGLAGGKNIQYF. For the CDR3, the DNA is TGTGCCAGCAGCCTGGGACTAGCGGGAGGCAAAAACATTCAGTACTTC. Together with reference TRBV5-4 and TRBJ2-4, the CDR3 gives the full variable domain: ETGVTQSPTHLIKTRGQQVTLRCSSQSGHNTVSWYQQALGQGPQFIFQYYREEENGRGNFPPRFSGLQFPNYSSELNVNALELDDSALYLCASSLGLAGGKNIQYFGAGTRLSVL.

V is TRBV10-3 and J is TRBJ1-2; D is uncertain. The CDR3 extends over 13 amino acids. The germline V gene encodes CDR1 ENHRY and CDR2 SYGVKD. V shed 10 bases and J shed 2 bases, with 14 bases lying between them. In nucleotides, the CDR3 is TGTGCCACCAGCCTCGGCGGCAACTATGGCTACACCTTC. Amino acids: CATSLGGNYGYTF.

The chain links TRBV6-1 to TRBJ1-2, with TRBD1 matching over 7 bases. Per the germline V gene, CDR1 is MNHNS and CDR2 is SASEGT. The length of the CDR3 is 13 residues. The ends lost 6 bases at V and 8 bases at J; junction bases unmatched: 9. DNA for the CDR3: TGTGCCAGCAGGGACGACAGGGTAAACGGCTACACCTTC. Residues: CASRDDRVNGYTF.

Only one count was recorded for this clone. This sequence joins TRBV6-7 and TRBJ2-5, with D tentatively TRBD2 (5 bases). TRBV6-7 is identified as an open reading frame with a role that is uncertain. The CDR3 has 13 residues. V was shortened by 6 bases and J by 3 bases, with 11 bases between the two germline ends. CDR3 in DNA: TGTGCCAGCAGAGGTAGCGCGAAAGAGACCCAGTACTTC. It specifies CASRGSAKETQYF.

As concerns this clone: Its ends do not fully match the called genes, so a read error is possible. The V gene is TRBV5-6, the J gene TRBJ2-1; weak D call: TRBD2 (5 bases). CDR1 is SGHDT and CDR2 is YYEEEE in the germline V gene. The CDR3 length is 14 residues. The CDR3 sequence is CASSLEDSSNEQFF. Written as DNA, the CDR3 is TGTGCCAGCAGCTTGGAGGACTCCTCCAATGAGCAGTTCTTC.

The chain carries TRBV6-1 and TRBJ1-4, with TRBD1 identical over 7 bases. CDR3 length: 15 amino acids. After removal of 8 bases from V and 0 bases from J, the junction contained 6 bases not matched to a gene. Germline CDR1 reads MNHNS; CDR2 reads SASEGT. Written as DNA, the CDR3 is TGTGCCAGCTTTGGACAGGCCCCAACTAATGAAAAACTGTTTTTT. Amino acids: CASFGQAPTNEKLFF.

This rearrangement joins TRBV27 to TRBJ2-2, with 8 nucleotides matching TRBD1. Germline V lookup: CDR1 MNHEY, CDR2 SMNVEV (reference sequence). This CDR3 region has 15 residues. Trimming at V came to 8 bases and at J to 0 bases, leaving 5 bases not matched to a gene. CDR3 in amino acids: CASAPGGANTGELFF. DNA for the CDR3: TGTGCCAGCGCTCCAGGGGGCGCGAACACCGGGGAGCTGTTTTTT.

The chain recombines TRBV6-1 with TRBJ2-7; 8 bases match TRBD1. Germline V gene data show CDR1 as MNHNS and CDR2 as SASEGT. The J segment lost 0 bases and the V segment lost 7 bases, leaving 2 bases of the junction unmatched. The CDR3 has 13 amino acids. CDR3 bases: TGTGCCAGCATACAGGGGGACTCCTACGAGCAGTACTTC. Residues: CASIQGDSYEQYF.

The chain carries TRBV5-1 and TRBJ2-7, with 10 bases lining up with TRBD2. Trimming at V came to 7 bases and at J to 5 bases, leaving 6 bases not matched to a gene. Germline CDR1 and CDR2: SGHRS and YFSETQ. The CDR3 has 13 residues. This CDR3 is CASRGLAVNEQYF. The CDR3 region has the DNA TGCGCCAGCCGTGGACTAGCGGTGAACGAGCAGTACTTC.

This chain connects TRBV6-5 to TRBJ1-2; 8 nucleotides match TRBD1. This CDR3 has 12 residues. V lost 6 bases and J lost 10; bases outside the gene matches: 7. Germline V lookup: CDR1 MNHEY, CDR2 SVGAGI. The CDR3 coding sequence is TGTGCCAGCAGCCAGGGGGCGGAGGACTACACCTTC. As protein: CASSQGAEDYTF.

This chain joins TRBV27 and TRBJ1-2, with TRBD1 matching over 10 bases. The CDR3 covers 18 residues. Germline assignment: CDR1 MNHEY and CDR2 SMNVEV (reference sequence). Trimming removed 6 bases from V and 2 bases from J; junction bases left unmatched: 15. The CDR3 bases are TGTGCCAGCAGCCCTTTGTCGGGACAGGGGAGAACGAACTATGGCTACACCTTC. Residues: CASSPLSGQGRTNYGYTF.

This chain connects TRBV7-3 to TRBJ2-1; no definite D call. Trimming pared 5 bases from V and 15 bases from J, leaving 20 bases between. This CDR3 is 13 amino acids long. Germline V gene lookup returns CDR1 SGHTA and CDR2 FQGTGA. This chain's CDR3 is CASSGVERAAPFF. The CDR3 DNA is TGTGCCAGCAGCGGAGTCGAGCGAGCCGCTCCGTTCTTC.

The chain has TRBV19 and TRBJ2-3; TRBD2 aligns across 9 bases. The V segment lost 5 bases and the J segment 0 bases; nucleotides outside the gene matches: 6. Germline V gene sequence: CDR1 LNHDA, CDR2 SQIVND (reference sequence). The CDR3 runs to 16 residues. The CDR3 DNA reads as TGTGCCAGTAGTGGGCTAGCGGGGTATAGCACAGATACGCAGTATTTT. It is translated as CASSGLAGYSTDTQYF.

CDR3 nucleotide sequence: TGTGCCAGTCGGTCCCCGGCTGGCTACACCTTC. Its protein is CASRSPAGYTF. The V and J genes are TRBV28 and TRBJ1-2; D ambiguous. The germline gives CDR1 MDHEN, CDR2 SYDVKM. V was shortened by 9 bases and J by 7 bases, with 12 bases between the two germline ends. CDR3 size: 11 residues.

The J gene is TRBJ1-5, the V gene TRBV19; D perhaps matches TRBD1 (5 bases). The V gene lost 5 bases and the J gene lost 0 bases, with 20 bases spanning the gap. This CDR3 has 18 residues. Germline values: CDR1 LNHDA, CDR2 SQIVND (reference sequence). The DNA of the CDR3 is TGTGCCAGTAGTGGTGTCAGGACACGTTATTATAGCAATCAGCCCCAGCATTTT. It translates to CASSGVRTRYYSNQPQHF.

The chain carries TRBV29-1 and TRBJ1-5; TRBD1 matches at 10 bases. V shed 4 bases and J 5 bases; nucleotides not matched to a gene: 8. This CDR3 is built from 15 residues. CDR1 and CDR2 (germline): SQVTM, ANQGSEA. The CDR3 spells CSVAGQGVGDQPQHF. The CDR3 bases are TGCAGCGTTGCCGGACAGGGGGTCGGTGATCAGCCCCAGCATTTT. Based on the CDR3 plus reference TRBV29-1 and TRBJ1-5, the full variable domain is SAVISQKPSRDICQRGTSLTIQCQVDSQVTMMFWYRQQPGQSLTLIATANQGSEATYESGFVIDKFPISRPNLTFSTLTVSNMSPEDSSIYLCSVAGQGVGDQPQHFGDGTRLSIL.

The rearrangement links TRBV7-9 to TRBJ2-7; D may be TRBD1 (6 bases). The ends were cut back, 4 bases at V and 1 base at J, with 14 bases in the middle. Per germline, CDR1 SEHNR and CDR2 FQNEAQ (reference sequence). The CDR3 runs 15 residues. As DNA, the CDR3 is TGTGCCAGCAGCTCCGGCCCACAGGGATCCTACGAGCAGTACTTC. Its protein product is CASSSGPQGSYEQYF.

The rearrangement joins TRBV28 to TRBJ1-2; unclear D gene. The length of the CDR3 is 14 residues. V lost 4 bases and J lost 8, with 17 bases in between. Germline CDR1 and CDR2: MDHEN and SYDVKM. The CDR3 DNA reads as TGTGCCAGCAGTTCAAAACCGGGAGATGGGGGCTACACCTTC. It is translated as CASSSKPGDGGYTF.

This clone showed up just once. This chain links TRBV30 with TRBJ2-5; 7 bases map to TRBD1. With 1 base clipped from V and 2 bases from J, the junction kept 1 base outside the gene matches. This CDR3 has 13 residues. Germline assignment: CDR1 GTSNPN and CDR2 SVGIG (reference sequence). Here the CDR3 DNA reads TGTGCCTGGAGTGGCAGGGGGCAAGAGACCCAGTACTTC. It codes for CAWSGRGQETQYF.

The V gene is TRBV28, the J gene TRBJ2-7; 12 bases agree with TRBD2. The ends lost 8 bases at V and 5 bases at J; junction bases unmatched: 22. There are 19 residues in the CDR3. Germline CDR1 MDHEN, CDR2 SYDVKM. This CDR3 is CASAHHIHRTSGNRDEQYF. The CDR3 nucleotides read TGTGCCAGCGCCCATCATATCCACCGGACTAGCGGGAATCGGGACGAGCAGTACTTC.